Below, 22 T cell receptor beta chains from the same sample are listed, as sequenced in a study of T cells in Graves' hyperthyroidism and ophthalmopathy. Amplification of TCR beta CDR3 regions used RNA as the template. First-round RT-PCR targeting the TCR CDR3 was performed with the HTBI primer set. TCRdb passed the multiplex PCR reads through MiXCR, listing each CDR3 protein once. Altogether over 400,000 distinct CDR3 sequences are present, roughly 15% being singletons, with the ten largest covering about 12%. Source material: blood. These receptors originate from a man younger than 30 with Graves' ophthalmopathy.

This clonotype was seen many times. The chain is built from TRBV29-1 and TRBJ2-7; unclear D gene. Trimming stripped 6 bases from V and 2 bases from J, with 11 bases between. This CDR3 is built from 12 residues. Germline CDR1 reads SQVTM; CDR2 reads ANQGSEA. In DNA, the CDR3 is TGCAGCGTCCCGACCGGTCCCTACGAGCAGTACTTC. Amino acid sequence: CSVPTGPYEQYF.

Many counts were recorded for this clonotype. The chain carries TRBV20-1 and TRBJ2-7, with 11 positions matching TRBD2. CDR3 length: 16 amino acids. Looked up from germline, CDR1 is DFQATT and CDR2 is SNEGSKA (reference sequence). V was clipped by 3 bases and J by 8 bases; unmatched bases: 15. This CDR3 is CSASPPTSGGYVQQYF. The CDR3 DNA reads TGCAGTGCTAGCCCACCTACTAGCGGGGGCTATGTTCAGCAGTACTTC.

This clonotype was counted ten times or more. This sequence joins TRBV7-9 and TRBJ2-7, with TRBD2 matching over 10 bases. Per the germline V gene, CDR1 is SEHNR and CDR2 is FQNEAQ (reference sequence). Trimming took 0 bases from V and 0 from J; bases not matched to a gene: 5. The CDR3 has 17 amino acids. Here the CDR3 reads CASSLAETSGFSYEQYF. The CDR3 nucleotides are TGTGCCAGCAGCTTAGCGGAGACTAGCGGGTTCTCCTACGAGCAGTACTTC.

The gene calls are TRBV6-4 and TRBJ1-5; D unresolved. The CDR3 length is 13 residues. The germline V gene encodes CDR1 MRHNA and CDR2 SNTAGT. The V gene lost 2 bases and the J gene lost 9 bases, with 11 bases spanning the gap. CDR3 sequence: CASSDLEWGPQHF. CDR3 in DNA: TGTGCCAGCAGTGACCTAGAATGGGGGCCCCAGCATTTT.

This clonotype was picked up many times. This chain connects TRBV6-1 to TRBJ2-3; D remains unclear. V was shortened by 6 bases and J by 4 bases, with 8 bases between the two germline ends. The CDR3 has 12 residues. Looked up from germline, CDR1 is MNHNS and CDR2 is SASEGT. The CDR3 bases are TGTGCCAGCAGCTCTTACGCAGATACGCAGTATTTT. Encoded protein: CASSSYADTQYF.

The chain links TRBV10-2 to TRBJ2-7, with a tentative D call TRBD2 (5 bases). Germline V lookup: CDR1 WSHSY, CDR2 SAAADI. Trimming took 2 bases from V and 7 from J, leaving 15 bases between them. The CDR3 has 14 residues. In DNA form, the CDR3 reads TGCGCCAGCAGTGAGCTCGGAGGAACTAGGGAGCAGTACTTC. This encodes CASSELGGTREQYF.

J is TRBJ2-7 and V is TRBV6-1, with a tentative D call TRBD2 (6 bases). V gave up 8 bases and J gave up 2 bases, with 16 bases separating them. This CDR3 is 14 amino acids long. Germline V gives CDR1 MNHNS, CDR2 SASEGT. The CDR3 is CASAGIEIAYEQYF. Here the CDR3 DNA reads TGTGCCAGCGCGGGGATTGAGATCGCCTACGAGCAGTACTTC.

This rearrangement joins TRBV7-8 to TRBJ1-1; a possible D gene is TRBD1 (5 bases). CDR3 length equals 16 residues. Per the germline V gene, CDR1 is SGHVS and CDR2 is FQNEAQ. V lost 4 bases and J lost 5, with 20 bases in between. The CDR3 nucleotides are TGTGCCAGCAGCTCTCGAGTCCGGGACTTTCTTACTGAAGCTTTCTTT. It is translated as CASSSRVRDFLTEAFF.

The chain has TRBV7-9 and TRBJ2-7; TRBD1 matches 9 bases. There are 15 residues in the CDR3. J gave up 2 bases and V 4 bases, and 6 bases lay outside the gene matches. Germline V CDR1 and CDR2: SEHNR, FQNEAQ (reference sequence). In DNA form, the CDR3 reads TGTGCCAGCAGCTCTGGGACAGGGTTGGCCTACGAGCAGTACTTC. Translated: CASSSGTGLAYEQYF.

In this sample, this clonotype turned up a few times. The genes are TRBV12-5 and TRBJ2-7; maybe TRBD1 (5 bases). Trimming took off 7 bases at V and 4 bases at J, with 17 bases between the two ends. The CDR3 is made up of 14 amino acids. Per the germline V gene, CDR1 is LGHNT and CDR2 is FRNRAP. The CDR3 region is CASAMTVKPYEQYF. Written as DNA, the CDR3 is TGTGCTAGTGCTATGACAGTCAAGCCGTACGAGCAGTACTTC. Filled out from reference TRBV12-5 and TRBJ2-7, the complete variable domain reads DARVTQTPRHKVTEMGQEVTMRCQPILGHNTVFWYRQTMMQGLELLAYFRNRAPLDDSGMPKDRFSAEMPDATLATLKIQPSEPRDSAVYFCASAMTVKPYEQYFGPGTRLTVT.

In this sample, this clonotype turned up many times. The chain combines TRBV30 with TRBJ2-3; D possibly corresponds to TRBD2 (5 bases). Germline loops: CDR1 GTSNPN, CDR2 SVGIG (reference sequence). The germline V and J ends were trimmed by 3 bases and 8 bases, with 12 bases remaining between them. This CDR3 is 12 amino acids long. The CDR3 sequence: CAWRAAGVTQYF. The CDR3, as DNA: TGTGCCTGGAGGGCAGCCGGGGTTACGCAGTATTTT.

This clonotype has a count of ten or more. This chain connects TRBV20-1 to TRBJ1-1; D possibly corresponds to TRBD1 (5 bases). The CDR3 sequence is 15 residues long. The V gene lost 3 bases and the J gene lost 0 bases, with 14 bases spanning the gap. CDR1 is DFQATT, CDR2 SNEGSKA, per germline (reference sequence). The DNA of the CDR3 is TGCAGTGCTAGCCTTTCAGGGTTACTGAACACTGAAGCTTTCTTT. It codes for CSASLSGLLNTEAFF.

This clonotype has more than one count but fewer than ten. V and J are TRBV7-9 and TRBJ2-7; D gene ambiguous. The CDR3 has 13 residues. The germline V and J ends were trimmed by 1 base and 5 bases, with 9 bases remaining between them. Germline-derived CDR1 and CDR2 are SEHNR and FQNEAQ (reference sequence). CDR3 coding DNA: TGTGCCAGCAGCTTAGTGCCCGGAAACGAGCAGTACTTC. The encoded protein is CASSLVPGNEQYF.

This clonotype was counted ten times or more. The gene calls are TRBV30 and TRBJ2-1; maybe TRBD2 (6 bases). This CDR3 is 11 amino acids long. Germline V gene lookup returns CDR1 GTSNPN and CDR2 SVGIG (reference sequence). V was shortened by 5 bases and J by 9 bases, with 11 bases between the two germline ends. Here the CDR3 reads CAWGLTSEQFF. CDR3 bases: TGTGCCTGGGGACTAACGAGTGAGCAGTTCTTC.

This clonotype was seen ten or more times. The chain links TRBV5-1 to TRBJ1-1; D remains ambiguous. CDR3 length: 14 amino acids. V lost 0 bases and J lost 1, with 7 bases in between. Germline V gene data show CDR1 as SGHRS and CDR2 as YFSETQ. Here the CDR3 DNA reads TGCGCCAGCAGCTTGGTTTCGAGGAACACTGAAGCTTTCTTT. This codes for CASSLVSRNTEAFF.

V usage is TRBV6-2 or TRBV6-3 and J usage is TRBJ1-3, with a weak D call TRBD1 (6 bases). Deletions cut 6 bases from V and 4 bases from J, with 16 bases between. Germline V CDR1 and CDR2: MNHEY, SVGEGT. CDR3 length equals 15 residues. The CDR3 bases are TGTGCCAGCAGCGACATGAGCCAGGGGGGAAACACCATATATTTT. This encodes CASSDMSQGGNTIYF.

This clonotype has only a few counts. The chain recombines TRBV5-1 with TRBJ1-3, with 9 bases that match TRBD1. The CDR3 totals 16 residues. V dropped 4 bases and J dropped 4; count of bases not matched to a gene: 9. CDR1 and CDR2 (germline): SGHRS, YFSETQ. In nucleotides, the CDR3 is TGCGCCAGCAGCAAATCAACAGGGGGCATCGGAAACACCATATATTTT. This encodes CASSKSTGGIGNTIYF.

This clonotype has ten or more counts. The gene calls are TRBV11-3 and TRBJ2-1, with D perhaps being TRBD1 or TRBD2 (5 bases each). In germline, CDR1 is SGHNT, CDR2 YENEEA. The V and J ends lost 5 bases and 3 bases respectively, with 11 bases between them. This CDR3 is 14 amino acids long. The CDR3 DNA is TGTGCCAGCAGCAAAAGGGACGGCTACAATGAGCAGTTCTTC. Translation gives CASSKRDGYNEQFF.

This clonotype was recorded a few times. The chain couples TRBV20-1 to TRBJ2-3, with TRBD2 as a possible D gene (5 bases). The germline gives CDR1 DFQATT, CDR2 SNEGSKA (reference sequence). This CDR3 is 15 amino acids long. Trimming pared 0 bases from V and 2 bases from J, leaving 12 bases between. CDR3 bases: TGCAGTGCTAGAGATCGCCTAGCATTCACAGATACGCAGTATTTT. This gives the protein CSARDRLAFTDTQYF.

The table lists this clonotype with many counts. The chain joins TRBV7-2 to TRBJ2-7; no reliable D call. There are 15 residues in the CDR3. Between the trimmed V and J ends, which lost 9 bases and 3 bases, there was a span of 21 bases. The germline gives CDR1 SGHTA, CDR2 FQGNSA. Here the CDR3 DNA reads TGTGCCAGTGAGCCGGGTGGCGGACCAAACTACGAGCAGTACTTC. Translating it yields CASEPGGGPNYEQYF.

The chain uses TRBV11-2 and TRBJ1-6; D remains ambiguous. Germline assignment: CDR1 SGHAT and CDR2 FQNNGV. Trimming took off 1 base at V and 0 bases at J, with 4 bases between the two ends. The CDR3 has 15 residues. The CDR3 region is CASSLANSYNSPLHF. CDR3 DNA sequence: TGTGCCAGCAGCTTAGCAAACTCCTATAATTCACCCCTCCACTTT.

This CDR3 is CASSFSGTGSSYNEQFF. In nucleotides, the CDR3 is TGTGCCAGCAGCTTTTCCGGGACAGGGAGCTCCTACAATGAGCAGTTCTTC. The chain has TRBV7-2 and TRBJ2-1, with 9 bases aligning to TRBD1. The V segment lost 3 bases and the J segment 0 bases; nucleotides outside the gene matches: 6. The length of the CDR3 is 17 residues. Germline V lookup: CDR1 SGHTA, CDR2 FQGNSA.